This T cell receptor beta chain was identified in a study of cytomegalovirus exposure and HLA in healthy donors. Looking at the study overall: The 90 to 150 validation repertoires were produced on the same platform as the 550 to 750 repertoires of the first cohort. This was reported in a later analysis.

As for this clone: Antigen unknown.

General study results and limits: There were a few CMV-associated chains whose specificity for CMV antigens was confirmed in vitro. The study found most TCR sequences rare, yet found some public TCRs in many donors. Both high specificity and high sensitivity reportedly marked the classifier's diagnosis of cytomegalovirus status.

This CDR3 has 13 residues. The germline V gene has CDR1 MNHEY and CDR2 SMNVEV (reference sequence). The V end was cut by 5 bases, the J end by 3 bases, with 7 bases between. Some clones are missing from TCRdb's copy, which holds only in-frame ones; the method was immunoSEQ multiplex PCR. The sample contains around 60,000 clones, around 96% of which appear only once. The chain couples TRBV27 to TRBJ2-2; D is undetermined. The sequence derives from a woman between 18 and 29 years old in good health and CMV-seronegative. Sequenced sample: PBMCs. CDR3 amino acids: CASSPLYTGELFF. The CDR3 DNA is TGTGCCAGCAGTCCCCTGTACACCGGGGAGCTGTTTTTT.